The 2 T cell receptor beta chains listed next were all sequenced from one sample in a study of CD8 T cells in ankylosing spondylitis. MiXCR, applied by TCRdb to the 5' RACE reads, yields one record per CDR3 protein. This sample has fewer than 350,000 distinct CDR3 sequences, with 9.5% to 13% found just once. The sample comprised blood, either unsorted or a sorted T cell fraction (not recorded which). The origin of the receptors is a female donor with ankylosing spondylitis or in good health (not recorded which).

There are many counts of this clonotype. The chain recombines TRBV18 with TRBJ2-7, with 7 bases that match TRBD1. Germline V gene lookup returns CDR1 KGHSH and CDR2 LQKENI. This CDR3 is built from 13 residues. V lost 6 bases to trimming and J lost 9 bases; unmatched junction nucleotides: 11. CDR3 loop: CASSPGQDIRQYF. The CDR3 bases are TGTGCCAGCTCTCCCGGACAGGACATTCGGCAGTACTTC.

This clonotype was recorded a few times. V is TRBV29-1 and J is TRBJ2-7; maybe TRBD1 (5 bases). Germline V CDR1 and CDR2: SQVTM, ANQGSEA. Deletions cut 5 bases from V and 0 bases from J, with 11 bases between. CDR3 length equals 13 residues. In nucleotides, the CDR3 is TGCAGCGTTACAACAGGAACCTCCTACGAGCAGTACTTC. Residues: CSVTTGTSYEQYF.